A single sample gave rise to the 13 T cell receptor beta chains below, sequenced in a study of blood T cells in healthy people across ages. Using a J-beta primer mix together with a sample-barcoded 5' primer, a second PCR was run for about 7 to 12 cycles. TCRdb ran MiXCR on the 5' RACE reads and lists one entry per CDR3 protein. The profile shows under 2,000,000 distinct CDR3 sequences, 49% of them singletons. The sample consisted of blood. The receptor source for this set is a woman aged 40 to 50 in good health.

The chain has TRBV7-3 and TRBJ2-6, with unresolved D. Germline assignment: CDR1 SGHTA and CDR2 FQGTGA. The CDR3 has 16 amino acids. Trimming removed 6 bases from V and 1 base from J, with 13 bases in between. This CDR3 reads CASRLSPVSGANVLTF. The CDR3 DNA sequence: TGTGCCAGCAGACTCTCGCCGGTATCTGGGGCCAACGTCCTGACTTTC.

This clonotype occurred a few times. The V gene is TRBV20-1, the J gene TRBJ2-3; 7 bases align to TRBD2. CDR1 and CDR2 (germline): DFQATT, SNEGSKA (reference sequence). The CDR3 is 15 amino acids. Unmatched junction bases numbered 9, after V lost 3 bases and J lost 3 bases. The CDR3 is CSASPRGGMTDTQYF. The CDR3, as DNA: TGCAGTGCTAGCCCCCGCGGGGGTATGACAGATACGCAGTATTTT.

The chain uses TRBV7-8 and TRBJ1-1; D possibly corresponds to TRBD1 (6 bases). The CDR3 totals 14 residues. The germline V gene encodes CDR1 SGHVS and CDR2 FQNEAQ. The V end lost 1 base, the J end lost 2 bases, and 8 bases lay between the germline ends. The DNA of the CDR3 is TGTGCCAGCAGCTTAGGGACAGACAACACTGAAGCTTTCTTT. It is translated as CASSLGTDNTEAFF.

A few counts support this clonotype. The J gene is TRBJ2-5, the V gene TRBV20-1; no reliable D call. There are 16 residues in the CDR3. Germline V gene data show CDR1 as DFQATT and CDR2 as SNEGSKA (reference sequence). Trimming left V 0 bases short and J 2 bases short, with 16 bases between. CDR3 nucleotide sequence: TGCAGTGCTAGAGACCCTACCGGCGTTCCTCAAGAGACCCAGTACTTC. It codes for CSARDPTGVPQETQYF.

Points on this clonotype: Sequence at one end of the junction differs from germline and may be a read error. This sequence joins TRBV11-2 and TRBJ2-1, with 10 bases matching TRBD2. The CDR3 contains 16 residues. Germline-derived CDR1 and CDR2 are SGHAT and FQNNGV. The CDR3 nucleotides read TGTGCCAGCAGCTTCTCTAGCGGGGGAACCTACGATGAGCAGTTCTTC. Translated, it gives CASSFSSGGTYDEQFF. Combining the CDR3 with reference TRBV11-2 and TRBJ2-1 gives the whole variable domain EAGVAQSPRYKIIEKRQSVAFWCNPISGHATLYWYQQILGQGPKLLIQFQNNGVVDDSQLPKDRFSAERLKGVDSTLKIQPAKLEDSAVYLCASSFSSGGTYDEQFFGPGTRLTVL.

Only a few counts were recorded for this clonotype. The chain combines TRBV21-1 with TRBJ2-7; the table assigns TRBD1, which was not confirmed against the DNA. TRBV21-1 is labeled a pseudogene. The CDR3 spans 16 residues. In DNA form, the CDR3 reads TGTGCCAGCAGTAAAGGGATCCGGGGTCGATCCTACGAGCAGTACTTC. It is translated as CASSKGIRGRSYEQYF.

This clonotype was seen only a few times. The chain couples TRBV20-1 to TRBJ2-5; D may be TRBD2 (5 bases). Per germline, CDR1 DFQATT and CDR2 SNEGSKA (reference sequence). V was pared by 5 bases and J by 2 bases, with 15 bases between. This CDR3 contains 14 residues. CDR3 loop: CSAGGLVGQETQYF. The CDR3 DNA reads TGCAGTGCTGGCGGGTTAGTGGGACAAGAGACCCAGTACTTC.

This clonotype came up a few times. This sequence joins TRBV7-2 and TRBJ2-4; 14 bases agree with TRBD2. With V trimmed by 5 bases and J by 1 base, 10 bases remained unmatched. Germline lookup yields CDR1 SGHTA and CDR2 FQGNSA. This CDR3 has 19 amino acids. The CDR3 region is CASSHRTSGGSNAKNIQYF. The DNA of the CDR3 is TGTGCCAGCAGCCACCGGACTAGCGGGGGGTCAAATGCCAAAAACATTCAGTACTTC.

This chain connects TRBV7-8 to TRBJ2-1, with 15 nucleotides matching TRBD2. The CDR3 totals 20 residues. Germline CDR1 is SGHVS and CDR2 is FQNEAQ. V shed 5 bases and J 3 bases; nucleotides not matched to a gene: 14. The CDR3 spells CASSQIRTSGGALDYNEQFF. Here the CDR3 DNA reads TGTGCCAGCAGCCAGATCCGGACTAGCGGGGGGGCCTTGGACTACAATGAGCAGTTCTTC.

This chain uses TRBV27 with TRBJ2-7; D remains ambiguous. CDR3 length: 14 residues. The germline V gene has CDR1 MNHEY and CDR2 SMNVEV (reference sequence). V lost 5 bases, J lost 6 bases, and 17 bases lay in between. In DNA form, the CDR3 reads TGTGCCAGCAGTCTCGGGTTGAAGCTAAGCGAGCAGTACTTC. Residues: CASSLGLKLSEQYF.

The chain has TRBV7-2 and TRBJ2-3; possibly TRBD1 for D (6 bases). The CDR3 extends over 14 amino acids. Trimming cost V 5 bases and J 5 bases, with 14 bases left between them. Per germline, CDR1 SGHTA and CDR2 FQGNSA. This CDR3 reads CASSTGKLGDTQYF. The CDR3 nucleotides read TGTGCCAGCAGCACAGGGAAGCTTGGAGATACGCAGTATTTT.

There are a few counts of this clonotype. The V gene is TRBV13, the J gene TRBJ1-2; 8 bases map to TRBD1. The CDR3 runs to 14 residues. CDR1 is PRHDT and CDR2 is FYEKMQ in the germline V gene (reference sequence). With 8 bases clipped from V and 4 bases from J, the junction kept 9 bases outside the gene matches. The chain's CDR3 is CASHSRTGSYGYTF. Written as DNA, the CDR3 is TGTGCCAGCCACTCCCGGACAGGGTCCTATGGCTACACCTTC.

This clonotype was seen more than once but under ten times. The chain couples TRBV7-2 to TRBJ1-2, with unresolved D. This CDR3 has 16 amino acids. Trimming cost V 5 bases and J 4 bases, with 20 bases left between them. Germline CDR1 reads SGHTA; CDR2 reads FQGNSA. This CDR3 reads CASSQDPRWSTYGYTF. For the CDR3, the DNA is TGTGCCAGCAGCCAAGACCCACGATGGTCTACCTATGGCTACACCTTC.